This T cell receptor (beta chain) comes out of a study of shared clonotypes between healthy human individuals. Whole-study context: Every donor yielded three CD4 naive, three CD4 memory, two CD8 naive and one CD8 memory plate.

An assay was performed, and its level was deep. Using immunoSEQ multiplex PCR, the repertoire was profiled, and TCRdb retains in-frame clones only, with some absent. The top ten hold 0.95% to 1.5% of the sample, which has about 1,500,000 clones, around 97% seen once. The CDR3 runs to 15 residues. CDR1 and CDR2 (germline): MNHNY, SVGAGI (reference sequence). Trimming took off 7 bases at V and 6 bases at J, with 20 bases between the two ends. Whole-study findings and limits: It was the non-shared clonotypes that had lower generation probabilities than clonotypes shared by all four donors. Blood was the only sampled material, and tissue repertoires likely differ.

As to this clone: As yet, its antigen is unknown.

This clonotype originated in a man under 40 in good health. V is TRBV6-6 and J is TRBJ2-3, with D perhaps TRBD2 (6 bases). Specimen: naive CD4+ T cells sorted from blood. Subset in this sample: CD45RA+ positively selected. CDR3 in amino acids: CASTEASGYSDTQYF. The DNA of the CDR3 is TGTGCCAGCACCGAAGCGAGCGGGTATTCGGATACGCAGTATTTT.